A selection of T cell receptor beta chains follows, all from one sample in a study of T cells in narcolepsy. The table came from immunoSEQ multiplex PCR; TCRdb's copy has only in-frame clones and leaves some out. The sample lists 32,000 or so clones, over 70% occurring once. The sequencing input was memory (CD45RA-) CD4+ T cells from blood. Receptors were obtained from a human donor in good health. Each CDR3 is given with its conserved first and last residue. Each record gives: J gene, D gene, V gene, clone size, CDR3 DNA, CDR3 protein. D genes are given only for firm matches. Some rows mark clone size as missing; the rest say once, few, many or name a class of expanded clone.

J: TRBJ2-7; D: NA; V: TRBV7-8; size: few; DNA: TGTGCCAGCAGCCCCAGACAGGGACTTTACTACGAGCAGTACTTC; CDR3: CASSPRQGLYYEQYF
J: TRBJ2-1; D: NA; V: TRBV19; size: NA; DNA: TGTGCCAGTAGTATTGGCCCTATACGATACAATGAGCAGTTCTTC; CDR3: CASSIGPIRYNEQFF
J: TRBJ2-7; D: NA; V: TRBV30; size: NA; DNA: TGTGCCTGGAGTGTTGGGCAGGTACTAGAGCAGTACTTC; CDR3: CAWSVGQVLEQYF
J: TRBJ1-1; D: NA; V: TRBV10-2; size: NA; DNA: TGCGCCAGCAGTGAGCCGAACACTGAAGCTTTCTTT; CDR3: CASSEPNTEAFF
J: TRBJ2-3; D: NA; V: TRBV9; size: NA; DNA: TGTGCCAGCAGCCCCCGGGGGTGGGGCTACGACGATACGCAGTATTTT; CDR3: CASSPRGWGYDDTQYF
J: TRBJ2-7; D: TRBD1; V: TRBV29-1; size: NA; DNA: TGCAGCGTTGGGGACAGGTCCTACGAGCAGTACTTC; CDR3: CSVGDRSYEQYF
J: TRBJ2-7; D: TRBD1; V: TRBV6-5; size: NA; DNA: TGTGCCAGCAAAACAGGGGGATCTAGCGAGCAGTACTTC; CDR3: CASKTGGSSEQYF
J: TRBJ1-1; D: NA; V: TRBV6-5; size: NA; DNA: TGTGCCAGCAGTGTAAAGGGACATAACACTGAAGCTTTCTTT; CDR3: CASSVKGHNTEAFF
J: TRBJ2-2; D: TRBD2; V: TRBV19; size: NA; DNA: TGTGCCAGTAGTATCCGGGGGGGAGACACCGGGGAGCTGTTTTTT; CDR3: CASSIRGGDTGELFF
J: TRBJ2-5; D: NA; V: TRBV5-4; size: few; DNA: TGTGCCAGCAGCTGGGCCTCGCTAGAGACCCAGTACTTC; CDR3: CASSWASLETQYF
J: TRBJ1-1; D: NA; V: TRBV27; size: NA; DNA: TGTGCCAGCAAGCTAGAAATGAACACTGAAGCTTTCTTT; CDR3: CASKLEMNTEAFF
J: TRBJ2-1; D: TRBD2; V: TRBV5-1; size: NA; DNA: TGCGCCAGCAGCTTGGGGCCCAGGACTAGCGGTCGGTTTGAGCAGTTCTTC; CDR3: CASSLGPRTSGRFEQFF
J: TRBJ2-5; D: NA; V: TRBV7-2; size: NA; DNA: TGTGCCAGCAGCCAGACCGCGGGGTCCGAGGAGACCCAGTACTTC; CDR3: CASSQTAGSEETQYF
J: TRBJ2-5; D: NA; V: TRBV10-2; size: NA; DNA: TGCGCCAGCAGTGAGTCGGGCTTCCAAGAGACCCAGTACTTC; CDR3: CASSESGFQETQYF
J: TRBJ2-7; D: NA; V: TRBV6-5; size: once; DNA: TGTGCCAGCAGCGCCTCTAGCTACGAGCAGTACTTC; CDR3: CASSASSYEQYF
J: TRBJ1-5; D: NA; V: TRBV19; size: once; DNA: TGTGCCAGTAGTACCCGAGAAGCCTTTTATAGCAATCAGCCCCAGCATTTT; CDR3: CASSTREAFYSNQPQHF
J: TRBJ1-4; D: NA; V: TRBV2; size: NA; DNA: TGTGCCAGCAGTTATACCCGGGACGGGCGAAATGAAAAACTGTTTTTT; CDR3: CASSYTRDGRNEKLFF
J: TRBJ1-6; D: NA; V: TRBV30; size: NA; DNA: TGTGCCTGGAGCGGGGACGTACGGGGATCACCCCTCCACTTT; CDR3: CAWSGDVRGSPLHF
J: TRBJ2-7; D: NA; V: TRBV28; size: NA; DNA: TGTGCCAGCCAAGACGGGGTCCACGAGCAGTACTTC; CDR3: CASQDGVHEQYF
J: TRBJ1-4; D: NA; V: TRBV7-2; size: NA; DNA: TGTGCCAGCAGCGATCCGGGACTAGCTGCCCTGTTTTTT; CDR3: CASSDPGLAALFF
J: TRBJ2-7; D: TRBD2; V: TRBV6-5; size: NA; DNA: TGTGCCAGCAGTTCCCCGGCGGGAGTGTGGGGACAGCAGTACTTC; CDR3: CASSSPAGVWGQQYF
J: TRBJ2-5; D: TRBD1; V: TRBV19; size: NA; DNA: TGTGCCAGTTCCGGGACAGGGGCCCGGTTAGGAGGGACCCAGTACTTC; CDR3: CASSGTGARLGGTQYF
J: TRBJ2-7; D: TRBD1; V: TRBV27; size: NA; DNA: TGTGCCAGCAGGGGGACAGGAGTTTACGAGCAGTACTTC; CDR3: CASRGTGVYEQYF
J: TRBJ2-2; D: NA; V: TRBV11-1; size: few; DNA: TGTGCCAGCACCATGGGACCGACCATTAACACCGGGGAGCTGTTTTTT; CDR3: CASTMGPTINTGELFF
J: TRBJ2-4; D: NA; V: TRBV11-2; size: NA; DNA: TGTGCCAGCAGCTCACTCTGGGTGGGAGACAAAAACATTCAGTACTTC; CDR3: CASSSLWVGDKNIQYF
J: TRBJ2-3; D: TRBD2; V: TRBV9; size: NA; DNA: TGTGCCAGCAGCGGGGGTAGCGGGAGAACAGATACGCAGTATTTT; CDR3: CASSGGSGRTDTQYF
J: TRBJ2-3; D: NA; V: TRBV5-1; size: NA; DNA: TGCGCCAGCAGCCCCGACACTGGAGGAGCAGATACGCAGTATTTT; CDR3: CASSPDTGGADTQYF
J: TRBJ1-5; D: NA; V: TRBV19; size: NA; DNA: TGTGCCAGTAGTCCCCGGGGGAGCAATCAGCCCCAGCATTTT; CDR3: CASSPRGSNQPQHF
J: TRBJ1-2; D: TRBD1; V: TRBV19; size: NA; DNA: TGTGCCAGTAAGGTCAGGGGGGCCTATGGCTACACCTTC; CDR3: CASKVRGAYGYTF
J: TRBJ1-6; D: NA; V: TRBV14; size: NA; DNA: TGTGCCAGCAGCCAAGAAACAGGGAATTCACCCCTCCACTTT; CDR3: CASSQETGNSPLHF
J: TRBJ1-5; D: NA; V: TRBV6-6; size: few; DNA: TGTGCCAGCAGCCACGACAGAGCAGGGACCCAGCATTTT; CDR3: CASSHDRAGTQHF
J: TRBJ2-5; D: TRBD2; V: TRBV19; size: NA; DNA: TGTGCCAGTAGAAAGCGGGGACAAGAGACCCAGTACTTC; CDR3: CASRKRGQETQYF
J: TRBJ1-2; D: TRBD1; V: TRBV5-6; size: NA; DNA: TGTGCCAGCACCTCAGGGGGAAGTAACTATGGCTACACCTTC; CDR3: CASTSGGSNYGYTF
J: TRBJ1-2; D: NA; V: TRBV27; size: NA; DNA: TGTGCCAGTAGCCGGGGACACCTCTATGGCTACACCTTC; CDR3: CASSRGHLYGYTF
J: TRBJ1-1; D: NA; V: TRBV6-5; size: NA; DNA: TGTGCCAGCAAAGGTCGTTGGATGAACACTGAAGCTTTCTTT; CDR3: CASKGRWMNTEAFF
J: TRBJ2-3; D: NA; V: TRBV7-2; size: NA; DNA: TGTGCCAGCAGCTCCCGGCCCTTTAGCACAGATACGCAGTATTTT; CDR3: CASSSRPFSTDTQYF
J: TRBJ2-1; D: TRBD2; V: TRBV10-1; size: NA; DNA: TGCGCCAGCAGTGAGTCCCTGGGACTAGCGGGAGGGAATGAGCAGTTCTTC; CDR3: CASSESLGLAGGNEQFF
J: TRBJ2-5; D: TRBD2; V: TRBV7-9; size: NA; DNA: TGTGCCAGCAGAATTACTAGCGGGAGAGTGGAGACCCAGTACTTC; CDR3: CASRITSGRVETQYF
J: TRBJ2-5; D: NA; V: TRBV7-2; size: few; DNA: TGTGCCAGCAGCTCCCGTCGACAAGGAGAGACCCAGTACTTC; CDR3: CASSSRRQGETQYF
J: TRBJ2-1; D: NA; V: TRBV11-3; size: NA; DNA: TGTGCCAGCAGCTTTCAGTCCAATGAGCAGTTCTTC; CDR3: CASSFQSNEQFF
J: TRBJ2-7; D: NA; V: TRBV29-1; size: NA; DNA: TGCAGCGTTGGACAGGTTCCCCACGAGCAGTACTTC; CDR3: CSVGQVPHEQYF
J: TRBJ2-3; D: NA; V: TRBV6-5; size: NA; DNA: TGTGCCAGCAGTTACTCTAGGGACAGCACAGATACGCAGTATTTT; CDR3: CASSYSRDSTDTQYF
J: TRBJ2-1; D: NA; V: TRBV5-5; size: once; DNA: TGTGCCAGCAGCTTGGGGAACCCAGGCAATGAGCAGTTCTTC; CDR3: CASSLGNPGNEQFF